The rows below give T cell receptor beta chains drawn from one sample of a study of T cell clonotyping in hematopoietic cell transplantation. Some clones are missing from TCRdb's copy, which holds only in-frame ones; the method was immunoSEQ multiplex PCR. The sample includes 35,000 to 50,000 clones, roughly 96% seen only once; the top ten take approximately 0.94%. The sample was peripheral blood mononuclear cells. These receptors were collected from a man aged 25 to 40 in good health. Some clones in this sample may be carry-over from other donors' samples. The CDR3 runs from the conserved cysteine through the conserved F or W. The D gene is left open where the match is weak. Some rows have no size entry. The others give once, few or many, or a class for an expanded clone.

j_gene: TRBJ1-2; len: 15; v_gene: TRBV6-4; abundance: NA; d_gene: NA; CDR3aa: CASSPGGGGNYGYTF; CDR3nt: TGTGCCAGCAGTCCTGGGGGTGGAGGTAACTATGGCTACACCTTC
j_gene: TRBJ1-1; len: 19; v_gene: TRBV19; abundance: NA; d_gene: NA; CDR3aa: CASSRAPTHSLLMNTEAFF; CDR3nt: TGTGCCAGTAGTAGGGCCCCAACGCACTCCCTCTTAATGAACACTGAAGCTTTCTTT
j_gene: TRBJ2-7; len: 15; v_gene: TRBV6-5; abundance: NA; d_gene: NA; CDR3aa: CASKAPGGNKHEQYF; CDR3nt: TGTGCCAGCAAAGCTCCAGGAGGGAACAAGCACGAGCAGTACTTC
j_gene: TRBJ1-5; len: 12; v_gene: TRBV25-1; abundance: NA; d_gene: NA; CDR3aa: CASSGGGGPQHF; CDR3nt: TGTGCCAGCAGTGGAGGGGGTGGGCCCCAGCATTTT
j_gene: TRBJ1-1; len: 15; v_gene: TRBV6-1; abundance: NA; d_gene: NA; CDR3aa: CASSEADLLNTEAFF; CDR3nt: TGTGCCAGCAGTGAAGCGGACCTCTTGAACACTGAAGCTTTCTTT
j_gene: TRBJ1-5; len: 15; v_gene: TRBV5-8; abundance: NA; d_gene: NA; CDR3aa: CASSLIRTSNQPQHF; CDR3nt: TGTGCCAGCAGCTTAATAAGGACCTCTAATCAGCCCCAGCATTTT
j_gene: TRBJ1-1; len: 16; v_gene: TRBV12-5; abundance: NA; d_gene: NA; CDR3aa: CASGFGKVLMNTEAFF; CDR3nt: TGTGCTAGTGGTTTTGGGAAGGTCCTCATGAACACTGAAGCTTTCTTT
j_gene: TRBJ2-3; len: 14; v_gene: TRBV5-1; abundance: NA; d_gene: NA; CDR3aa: CASSLGGAEDTQYF; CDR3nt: TGCGCCAGCAGCTTGGGCGGGGCGGAAGATACGCAGTATTTT
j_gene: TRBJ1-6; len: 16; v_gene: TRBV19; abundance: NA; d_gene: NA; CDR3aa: CASSPRLDSYNSPLHF; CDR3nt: TGTGCCAGTAGTCCCCGACTGGACTCCTATAATTCACCCCTCCACTTT
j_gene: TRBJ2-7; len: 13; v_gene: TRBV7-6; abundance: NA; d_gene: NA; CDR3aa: CASSARGGYEQYF; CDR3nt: TGTGCCAGCAGCGCCCGTGGAGGCTACGAGCAGTACTTC
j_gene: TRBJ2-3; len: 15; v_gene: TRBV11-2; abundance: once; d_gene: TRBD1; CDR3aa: CASSWDRDLGDTQYF; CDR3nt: TGTGCCAGCAGCTGGGACAGGGATTTGGGAGATACGCAGTATTTT
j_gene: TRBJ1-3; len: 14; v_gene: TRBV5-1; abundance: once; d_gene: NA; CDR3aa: CASRAGDFGNTIYF; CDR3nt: TGCGCCAGTCGGGCAGGGGATTTTGGAAACACCATATATTTT
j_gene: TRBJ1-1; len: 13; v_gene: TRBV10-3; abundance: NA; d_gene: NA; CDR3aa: CAITTTGFTEAFF; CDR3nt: TGTGCCATCACCACGACAGGTTTCACTGAAGCTTTCTTT
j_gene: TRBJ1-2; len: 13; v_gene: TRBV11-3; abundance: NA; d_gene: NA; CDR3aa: CASSFEAVYGYTF; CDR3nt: TGTGCCAGCAGCTTTGAGGCAGTCTATGGCTACACCTTC
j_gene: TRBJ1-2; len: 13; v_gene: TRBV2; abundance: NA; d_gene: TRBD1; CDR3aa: CATSDRGTYGYTF; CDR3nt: TGTGCCACCTCGGACAGGGGTACCTATGGCTACACCTTC
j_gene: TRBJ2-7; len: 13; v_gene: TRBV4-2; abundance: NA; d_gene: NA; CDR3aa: CASSQGGAYEQYF; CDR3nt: TGTGCCAGCAGCCAAGGGGGAGCCTACGAGCAGTACTTC
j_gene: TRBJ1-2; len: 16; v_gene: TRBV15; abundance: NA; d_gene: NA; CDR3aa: CATSRDRYGGGYGYTF; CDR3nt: TGTGCCACCAGCAGAGATAGGTATGGGGGCGGCTATGGCTACACCTTC
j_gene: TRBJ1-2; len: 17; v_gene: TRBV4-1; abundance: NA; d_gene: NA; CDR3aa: CASSLLGPRIKASGYTF; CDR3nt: TGCGCCAGCAGCCTCTTGGGACCTAGGATTAAGGCTAGTGGCTACACCTTC
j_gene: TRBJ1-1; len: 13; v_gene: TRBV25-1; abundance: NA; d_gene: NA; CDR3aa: CASSEGRDTEAFF; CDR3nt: TGTGCCAGCAGTGAGGGACGAGACACTGAAGCTTTCTTT
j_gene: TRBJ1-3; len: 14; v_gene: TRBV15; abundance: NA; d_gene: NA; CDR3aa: CATSRDRAAYTIYF; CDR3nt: TGTGCCACCAGCAGAGATCGGGCAGCCTATACCATATATTTT
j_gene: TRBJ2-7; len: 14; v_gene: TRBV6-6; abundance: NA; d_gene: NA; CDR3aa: CASSYTASSYEQYF; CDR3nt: TGTGCCAGCAGTTACACAGCGTCCTCCTACGAGCAGTACTTC
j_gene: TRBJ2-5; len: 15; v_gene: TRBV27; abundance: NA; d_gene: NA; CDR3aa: CASSAGIGGVETQYF; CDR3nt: TGTGCCAGCAGTGCCGGGATCGGAGGGGTGGAGACCCAGTACTTC
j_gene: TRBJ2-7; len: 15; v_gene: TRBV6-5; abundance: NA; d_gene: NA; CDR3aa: CASRTLAASSYEQYF; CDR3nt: TGTGCCAGCAGGACCTTAGCGGCCAGCTCCTACGAGCAGTACTTC
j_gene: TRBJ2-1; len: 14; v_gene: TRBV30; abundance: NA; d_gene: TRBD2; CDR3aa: CASPGVAGGNEQFF; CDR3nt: TGTGCCTCCCCAGGGGTAGCGGGAGGCAATGAGCAGTTCTTC
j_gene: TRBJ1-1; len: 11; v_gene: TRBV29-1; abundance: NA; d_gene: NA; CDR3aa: CSVDRGTEAFF; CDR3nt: TGCAGCGTTGATCGAGGAACTGAAGCTTTCTTT
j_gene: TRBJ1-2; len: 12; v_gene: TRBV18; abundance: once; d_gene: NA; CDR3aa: CASSRAGDGYTF; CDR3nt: TGTGCCAGCTCGAGGGCAGGCGATGGCTACACCTTC
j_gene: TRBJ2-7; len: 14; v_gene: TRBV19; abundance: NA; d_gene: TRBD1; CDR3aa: CASSSTGGLYEQYF; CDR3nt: TGTGCCAGTAGTTCAACAGGGGGCCTATACGAGCAGTACTTC
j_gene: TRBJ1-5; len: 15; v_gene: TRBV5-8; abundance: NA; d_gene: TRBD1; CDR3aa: CASSPYKTGNQPQHF; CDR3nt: TGTGCCAGCAGCCCCTACAAGACAGGGAATCAGCCCCAGCATTTT
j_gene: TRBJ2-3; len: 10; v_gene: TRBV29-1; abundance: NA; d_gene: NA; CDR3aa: CSVMPDTQYF; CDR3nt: TGCAGCGTTATGCCAGATACGCAGTATTTT
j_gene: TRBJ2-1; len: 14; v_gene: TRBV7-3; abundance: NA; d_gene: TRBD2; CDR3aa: CASSLGGFGNEQFF; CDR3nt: TGTGCCAGCAGCTTGGGGGGGTTTGGCAATGAGCAGTTCTTC
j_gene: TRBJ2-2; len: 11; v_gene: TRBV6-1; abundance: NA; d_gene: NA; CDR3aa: CASRYAGELFF; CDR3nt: TGTGCCAGCAGGTACGCAGGGGAGCTGTTTTTT
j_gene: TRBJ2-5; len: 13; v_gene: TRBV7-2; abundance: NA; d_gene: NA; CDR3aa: CVSSLMEAETQYF; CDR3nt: TGTGTCAGCAGCTTGATGGAAGCGGAGACCCAGTACTTC
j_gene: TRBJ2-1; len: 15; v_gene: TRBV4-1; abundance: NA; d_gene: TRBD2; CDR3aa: CASSPGASGGREQFF; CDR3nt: TGCGCCAGCAGCCCGGGGGCTAGCGGGGGGAGGGAGCAGTTCTTC
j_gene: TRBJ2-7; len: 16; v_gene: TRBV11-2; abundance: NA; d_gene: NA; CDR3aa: CASSLESGHPSYEQYF; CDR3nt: TGTGCCAGCAGCTTAGAAAGCGGACACCCTTCCTACGAGCAGTACTTC
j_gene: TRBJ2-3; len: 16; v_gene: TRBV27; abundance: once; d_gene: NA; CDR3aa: CASSTTGLTSTDTQYF; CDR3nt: TGTGCCAGCAGTACAACAGGACTGACTAGCACAGATACGCAGTATTTT
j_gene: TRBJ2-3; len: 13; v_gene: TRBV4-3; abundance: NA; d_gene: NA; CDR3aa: CASSQGSTDTQYF; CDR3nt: TGCGCCAGCAGCCAGGGGAGCACAGATACGCAGTATTTT
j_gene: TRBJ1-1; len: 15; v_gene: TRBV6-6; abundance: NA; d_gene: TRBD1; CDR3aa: CASAFPGQGNTEAFF; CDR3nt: TGTGCCAGCGCATTCCCGGGACAGGGAAACACTGAAGCTTTCTTT
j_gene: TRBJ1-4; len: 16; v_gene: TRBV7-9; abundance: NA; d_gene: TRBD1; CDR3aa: CASSLVLDRGAEKLFF; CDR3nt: TGTGCCAGCAGCTTAGTCTTGGACAGGGGGGCCGAAAAACTGTTTTTT
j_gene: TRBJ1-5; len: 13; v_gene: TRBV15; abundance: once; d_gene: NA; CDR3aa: CATSRSSNQPQHF; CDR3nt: TGTGCCACCAGTAGGAGTAGCAATCAGCCCCAGCATTTT
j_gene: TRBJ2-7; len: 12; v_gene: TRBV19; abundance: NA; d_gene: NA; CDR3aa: CASSIGYGEQYF; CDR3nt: TGTGCCAGTAGTATAGGTTATGGGGAGCAGTACTTC
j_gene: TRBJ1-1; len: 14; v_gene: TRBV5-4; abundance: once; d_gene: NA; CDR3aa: CASSAENLNTEAFF; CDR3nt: TGTGCCAGCAGCGCGGAAAACCTGAACACTGAAGCTTTCTTT
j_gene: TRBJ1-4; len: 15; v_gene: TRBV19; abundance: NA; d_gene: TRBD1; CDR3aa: CASSGRDSVNEKLFF; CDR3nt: TGTGCCAGTAGTGGCCGGGACAGCGTTAATGAAAAACTGTTTTTT
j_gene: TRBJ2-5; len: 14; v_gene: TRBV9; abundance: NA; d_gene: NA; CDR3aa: CASSVAQGRETQYF; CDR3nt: TGTGCCAGCAGCGTAGCTCAGGGAAGGGAGACCCAGTACTTC
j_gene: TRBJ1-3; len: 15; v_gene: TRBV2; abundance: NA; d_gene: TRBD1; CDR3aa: CASNTDRVVLDTIYF; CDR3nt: TGTGCCAGCAACACAGACAGGGTGGTGCTGGACACCATATATTTT
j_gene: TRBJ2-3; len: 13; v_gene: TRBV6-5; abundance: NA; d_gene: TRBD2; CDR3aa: CASGGGSWDTQYF; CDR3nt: TGTGCCAGCGGGGGGGGATCCTGGGATACGCAGTATTTT
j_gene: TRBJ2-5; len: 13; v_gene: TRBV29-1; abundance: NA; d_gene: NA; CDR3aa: CSVDVTGQETQYF; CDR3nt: TGCAGCGTTGATGTAACAGGACAAGAGACCCAGTACTTC
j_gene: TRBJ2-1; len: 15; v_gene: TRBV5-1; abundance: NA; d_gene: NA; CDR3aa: CASSLGGFSYNEQFF; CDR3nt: TGCGCCAGCAGCTTAGGGGGGTTCTCCTACAATGAGCAGTTCTTC
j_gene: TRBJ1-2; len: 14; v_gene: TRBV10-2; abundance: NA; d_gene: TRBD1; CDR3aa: CASRPPTGLGGYTF; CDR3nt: TGCGCCAGCAGACCGCCGACAGGGTTGGGGGGCTACACCTTC
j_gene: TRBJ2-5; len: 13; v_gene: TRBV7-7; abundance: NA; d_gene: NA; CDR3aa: CASSSRVRETQYF; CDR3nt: TGTGCCAGCAGCTCGAGGGTGAGGGAGACCCAGTACTTC
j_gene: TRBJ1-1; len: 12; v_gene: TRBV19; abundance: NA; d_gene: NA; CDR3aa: CASSRRGTEAFF; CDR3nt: TGTGCCAGTAGTCGGCGGGGCACTGAAGCTTTCTTT
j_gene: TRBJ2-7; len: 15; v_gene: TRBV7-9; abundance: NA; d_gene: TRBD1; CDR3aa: CASSFTGTGFDEQYF; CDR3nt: TGTGCCAGCAGCTTCACCGGGACAGGGTTCGACGAGCAGTACTTC
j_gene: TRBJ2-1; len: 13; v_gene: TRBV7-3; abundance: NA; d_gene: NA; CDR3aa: CASSSQGAGEQFF; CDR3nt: TGTGCCAGCAGCTCCCAAGGGGCCGGTGAGCAGTTCTTC
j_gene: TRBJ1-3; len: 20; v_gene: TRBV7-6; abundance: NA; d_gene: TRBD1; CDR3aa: CASSLNPGTGPLKAGNTIYF; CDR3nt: TGTGCCAGCAGCTTAAACCCAGGGACAGGACCCCTCAAGGCTGGAAACACCATATATTTT
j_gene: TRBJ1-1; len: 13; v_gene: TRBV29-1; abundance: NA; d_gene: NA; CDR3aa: CSSGGGMNTEAFF; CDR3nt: TGCAGCTCGGGTGGGGGGATGAACACTGAAGCTTTCTTT